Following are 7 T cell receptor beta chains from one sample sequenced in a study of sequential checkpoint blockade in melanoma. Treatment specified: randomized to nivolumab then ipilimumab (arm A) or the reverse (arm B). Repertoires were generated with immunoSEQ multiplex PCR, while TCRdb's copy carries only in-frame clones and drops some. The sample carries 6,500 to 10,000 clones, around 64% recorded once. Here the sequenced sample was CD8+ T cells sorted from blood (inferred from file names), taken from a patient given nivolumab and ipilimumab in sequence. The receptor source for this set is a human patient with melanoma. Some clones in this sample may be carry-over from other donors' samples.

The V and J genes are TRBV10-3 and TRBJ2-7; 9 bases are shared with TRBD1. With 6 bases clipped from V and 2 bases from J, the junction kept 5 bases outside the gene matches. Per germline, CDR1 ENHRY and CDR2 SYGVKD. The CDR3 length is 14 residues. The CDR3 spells CAISAGTGPYEQYF. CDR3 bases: TGTGCCATCAGCGCCGGGACAGGGCCCTACGAGCAGTACTTC.

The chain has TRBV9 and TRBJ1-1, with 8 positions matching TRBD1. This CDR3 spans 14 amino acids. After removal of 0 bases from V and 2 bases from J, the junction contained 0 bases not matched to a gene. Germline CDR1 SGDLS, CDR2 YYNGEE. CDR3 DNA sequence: TGTGCCAGCAGCGTAGCAGGGGGCAACACTGAAGCTTTCTTT. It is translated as CASSVAGGNTEAFF.

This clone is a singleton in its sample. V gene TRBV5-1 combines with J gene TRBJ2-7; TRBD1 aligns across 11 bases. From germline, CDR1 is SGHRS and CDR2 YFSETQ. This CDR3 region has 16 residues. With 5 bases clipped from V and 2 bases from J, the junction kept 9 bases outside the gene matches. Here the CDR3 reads CASRNSPGQGAYEQYF. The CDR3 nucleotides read TGCGCCAGCAGAAACTCCCCGGGACAGGGGGCCTACGAGCAGTACTTC.

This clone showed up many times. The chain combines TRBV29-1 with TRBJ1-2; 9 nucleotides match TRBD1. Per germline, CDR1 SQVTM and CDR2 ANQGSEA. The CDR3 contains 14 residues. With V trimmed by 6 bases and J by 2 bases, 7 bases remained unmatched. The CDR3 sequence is CSVATGTGNYGYTF. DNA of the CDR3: TGCAGCGTAGCAACCGGGACAGGGAACTATGGCTACACCTTC.

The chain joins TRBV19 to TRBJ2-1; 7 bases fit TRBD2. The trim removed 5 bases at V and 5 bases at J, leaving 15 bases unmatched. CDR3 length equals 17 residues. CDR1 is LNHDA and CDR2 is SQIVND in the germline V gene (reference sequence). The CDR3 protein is CASSLMLVGRGNNEQFF. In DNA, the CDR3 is TGTGCCAGTAGTCTCATGCTCGTGGGGAGGGGTAACAATGAGCAGTTCTTC.

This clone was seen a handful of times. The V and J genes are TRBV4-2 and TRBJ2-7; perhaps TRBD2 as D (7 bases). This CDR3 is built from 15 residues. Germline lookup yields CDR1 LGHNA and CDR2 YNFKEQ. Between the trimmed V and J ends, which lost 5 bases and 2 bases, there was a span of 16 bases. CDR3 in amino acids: CASSLAGGLTYEQYF. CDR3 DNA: TGTGCCAGCAGCTTGGCCGGGGGGCTCACCTACGAGCAGTACTTC.

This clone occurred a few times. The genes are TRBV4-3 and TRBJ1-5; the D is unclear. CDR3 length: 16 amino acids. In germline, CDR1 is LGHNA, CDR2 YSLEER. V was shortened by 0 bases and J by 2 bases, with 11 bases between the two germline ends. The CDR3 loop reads CASSQDGPRGNQPQHF. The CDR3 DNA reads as TGCGCCAGCAGCCAAGATGGCCCGAGGGGCAATCAGCCCCAGCATTTT.